The TCR beta chain described here comes from a study of cytomegalovirus exposure and HLA in healthy donors. Sequencing used immunoSEQ multiplex PCR; TCRdb keeps in-frame clones, though not all of them. The sample has fewer than 200,000 clones; about 87% are singletons. CDR3 length: 13 amino acids. Germline lookup yields CDR1 KGHSH and CDR2 LQKENI. Trimming cost V 1 base and J 7 bases, with 10 bases left between them. The chain recombines TRBV18 with TRBJ1-2, with D hard to call. The receptor was derived from a woman aged 30 to 39 in good health and CMV-seronegative. Sequencing input: PBMCs. CDR3 sequence: CASSPLDTAGYTF. The CDR3 nucleotides read TGTGCCAGCTCACCACTCGACACGGCTGGCTACACCTTC.